This T cell receptor beta chain was sequenced in a study of blood T cell repertoires in COVID-19. Study context: Samples of COVID-19 (acute and convalescent) were obtained from the United States, Italy and Spain.

The table came from immunoSEQ multiplex PCR; TCRdb's copy has only in-frame clones and leaves some out. Of 200,000 to 250,000 clones listed, about four fifths were seen once; the top ten hold 4% to 4.5%. Trimming took 5 bases from V and 3 from J, leaving 16 bases between them. Germline-derived CDR1 and CDR2 are MDHEN and SYDVKM. This CDR3 contains 15 residues. The chain employs TRBV28 and TRBJ1-1; possibly TRBD1 for D (6 bases). This TCR derives from a man aged 50-59 years with acute or convalescent COVID-19. Specimen: peripheral blood. CDR3 sequence: CASSLTTQGYTEAFF. The CDR3 DNA is TGTGCCAGCAGTCTGACGACCCAGGGGTACACTGAAGCTTTCTTT.